Presented here are 14 T cell receptor beta chains from one specimen sequenced in a study of control samples from healthy donors and cancer patients. Profiled with immunoSEQ multiplex PCR; TCRdb holds only in-frame clones, not every one. The profile shows tens of thousands of clones, 80% to 90% of them singletons. The sample consisted of PBMCs. The receptors here all came from a woman aged 45-65 years with lung cancer.

The rearrangement links TRBV7-2 to TRBJ1-3; D not certain. Germline values: CDR1 SGHTA, CDR2 FQGNSA. The CDR3 spans 13 residues. Trimming took off 7 bases at V and 4 bases at J, with 11 bases between the two ends. CDR3 loop: CASTRPYGNTIYF. The CDR3 nucleotides are TGTGCCAGCACTCGACCTTACGGAAACACCATATATTTT.

The chain links TRBV19 to TRBJ1-4; possibly TRBD1 for D (5 bases). Germline CDR1 is LNHDA and CDR2 is SQIVND (reference sequence). This CDR3 has 14 amino acids. The V gene lost 4 bases and the J gene lost 8 bases, with 14 bases spanning the gap. The CDR3 is CASSNRGGTEKLFF. In DNA, the CDR3 is TGTGCCAGTAGTAATCGTGGGGGGACCGAAAAACTGTTTTTT.

This clone was counted a single time. This sequence joins TRBV10-3 and TRBJ2-1; possible D gene TRBD2, 7 bases. The germline CDR1 and CDR2 sequences are ENHRY and SYGVKD. V lost 8 bases and J lost 5, with 16 bases in between. The CDR3 is 14 residues long. The CDR3 loop is CAIGPGGANNEQFF. The CDR3 coding sequence is TGTGCCATCGGACCGGGGGGCGCCAACAATGAGCAGTTCTTC.

The genes are TRBV27 and TRBJ1-1, with D perhaps matching TRBD1 (6 bases). Germline V lookup: CDR1 MNHEY, CDR2 SMNVEV (reference sequence). V was pared by 5 bases and J by 6 bases, with 13 bases between. There are 13 residues in the CDR3. The CDR3 here is CASSPLYRAEAFF. DNA of the CDR3: TGTGCCAGCAGTCCCCTCTACAGGGCTGAAGCTTTCTTT.

This clone was seen a few times. This chain joins TRBV11-3 and TRBJ2-7; 7 nucleotides line up with TRBD2. The germline V gene has CDR1 SGHNT and CDR2 YENEEA. CDR3 length: 13 residues. V lost 6 bases, J lost 3 bases, and 5 bases stayed unmatched. The CDR3 sequence is CASSSTSDYEQYF. As DNA, the CDR3 is TGTGCCAGCAGTTCTACTAGCGACTACGAGCAGTACTTC.

The rearrangement uses TRBV5-1 and TRBJ1-2; D perhaps matches TRBD1 (6 bases). This CDR3 comprises 15 residues. The V gene lost 4 bases and the J gene lost 0 bases, with 13 bases spanning the gap. Germline CDR1 is SGHRS and CDR2 is YFSETQ. The CDR3 sequence is CASSPGGASNYGYTF. The CDR3 nucleotides are TGCGCCAGCAGCCCGGGGGGGGCCTCTAACTATGGCTACACCTTC.

This chain links TRBV19 with TRBJ1-2; no definite D call. Looked up from germline, CDR1 is LNHDA and CDR2 is SQIVND (reference sequence). The CDR3 is made up of 14 amino acids. V was trimmed by 7 bases and J by 0 bases, leaving 12 bases between them. Written as DNA, the CDR3 is TGTGCCAGTATCCCGACGGTAGCTAACTATGGCTACACCTTC. Translated: CASIPTVANYGYTF.

V usage is TRBV6-1 and J usage is TRBJ1-2; the D is unclear. This CDR3 contains 14 residues. Germline CDR1 reads MNHNS; CDR2 reads SASEGT. Trimming removed 1 base at V and 4 bases at J, with 10 bases between. The CDR3 DNA follows: TGTGCCAGCAGTGAAGTTATACAGACCTATGGCTACACCTTC. It is translated as CASSEVIQTYGYTF.

This clone was seen a few times. This rearrangement joins TRBV29-1 to TRBJ2-5; TRBD1 matches at 9 bases. This CDR3 comprises 13 residues. Germline assignment: CDR1 SQVTM and CDR2 ANQGSEA. The V segment lost 7 bases and the J segment 5 bases; nucleotides outside the gene matches: 8. In DNA form, the CDR3 reads TGCAGCGGGACCGGGACAGGGAGGGAGACCCAGTACTTC. This encodes CSGTGTGRETQYF. Together with reference TRBV29-1 and TRBJ2-5, the CDR3 gives the full variable domain: SAVISQKPSRDICQRGTSLTIQCQVDSQVTMMFWYRQQPGQSLTLIATANQGSEATYESGFVIDKFPISRPNLTFSTLTVSNMSPEDSSIYLCSGTGTGRETQYFGPGTRLLVL.

The chain combines TRBV24-1 with TRBJ1-5; D call uncertain. The length of the CDR3 is 16 residues. CDR1 is KGHDR, CDR2 SFDVKD, per germline. Trimming pared 3 bases from V and 0 bases from J, leaving 11 bases between. The DNA for the CDR3 is TGTGCCACCAGTGATGGACGACCGTATAGCAATCAGCCCCAGCATTTT. This translates into CATSDGRPYSNQPQHF.

The rearrangement links TRBV6-6 to TRBJ1-4, with a weak D call TRBD1 (5 bases). V lost 7 bases and J lost 5, with 14 bases in between. CDR3 length: 14 residues. CDR1 is MNHNY and CDR2 is SVGAGI in the germline V gene (reference sequence). The CDR3 DNA follows: TGTGCCAGCACCCGCGGGACTCCAAATGAAAAACTGTTTTTT. It encodes CASTRGTPNEKLFF.

The gene calls are TRBV25-1 and TRBJ2-7; 8 nucleotides agree with TRBD2. This CDR3 has 16 residues. Trimming cost V 3 bases and J 0 bases; bases outside gene matches: 7. Looked up from germline, CDR1 is MGHDK and CDR2 is SYGVNS. CDR3 amino acids: CASSDSGTRSSYEQYF. The CDR3 DNA follows: TGTGCCAGCAGTGATTCCGGGACTAGGAGCTCCTACGAGCAGTACTTC.

V gene TRBV5-1 combines with J gene TRBJ2-5; D remains unclear. The CDR3 runs to 14 residues. Trimming took off 1 base at V and 5 bases at J, with 12 bases between the two ends. Germline-derived CDR1 and CDR2 are SGHRS and YFSETQ. CDR3: CASSLYLDGETQYF. Written as DNA, the CDR3 is TGCGCCAGCAGCTTGTACCTAGACGGGGAGACCCAGTACTTC.

This clone has only one observation. The V gene is TRBV2, the J gene TRBJ1-4; 9 bases are a match to TRBD1. V was pared by 10 bases and J by 7 bases, with 13 bases of the junction left unmatched. Germline loops: CDR1 SNHLY, CDR2 FYNNEI. The CDR3 is 15 residues long. In DNA, the CDR3 is TGTGCCAACAGCCTCGGGACAGGGAGAGGTGAAAAACTGTTTTTT. This codes for CANSLGTGRGEKLFF. The complete variable domain, with remaining parts taken from reference TRBV2 and TRBJ1-4, reads EPEVTQTPSHQVTQMGQEVILRCVPISNHLYFYWYRQILGQKVEFLVSFYNNEISEKSEIFDDQFSVERPDGSNFTLKIRSTKLEDSAMYFCANSLGTGRGEKLFFGSGTQLSVL.